The present entry profiles one T cell receptor (beta chain) with its context. The data stem from a study of cytomegalovirus exposure and HLA in healthy donors. Vbeta (60) and Jbeta (13) primers were used in the PCR. TCRdb's copy holds only in-frame clones and misses some; the assay was immunoSEQ multiplex PCR. The data show around 140,000 clones, with under 90% seen just once and approximately 2.4% held by the top ten. V was shortened by 6 bases and J by 9 bases, with 8 bases between the two germline ends. The CDR3 runs 10 residues. Germline CDR1 and CDR2: MNHEY and SVGAGI. This rearrangement joins TRBV6-5 to TRBJ1-1; D is perhaps TRBD1 (6 bases). This clonotype originated in a male donor in good health and CMV-seronegative. Sequenced material: PBMCs. CDR3 coding DNA: TGTGCCAGCAGCCAGGGGAAAGCTTTCTTT. The encoded protein is CASSQGKAFF.